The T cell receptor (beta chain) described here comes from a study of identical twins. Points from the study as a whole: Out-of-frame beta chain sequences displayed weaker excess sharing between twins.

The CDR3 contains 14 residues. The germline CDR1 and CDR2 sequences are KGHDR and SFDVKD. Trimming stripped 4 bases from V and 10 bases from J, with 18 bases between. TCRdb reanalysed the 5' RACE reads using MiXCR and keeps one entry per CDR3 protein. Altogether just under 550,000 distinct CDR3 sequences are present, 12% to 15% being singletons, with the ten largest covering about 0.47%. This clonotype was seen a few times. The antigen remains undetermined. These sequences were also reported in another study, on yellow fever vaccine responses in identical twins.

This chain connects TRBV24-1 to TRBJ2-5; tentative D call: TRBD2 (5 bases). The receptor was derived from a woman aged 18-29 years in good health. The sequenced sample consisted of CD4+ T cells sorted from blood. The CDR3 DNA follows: TGTGCCACCAGTGACTCTGGACGGGATGGGGTCCAGTACTTC. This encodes CATSDSGRDGVQYF.